What follows describes a single T cell receptor (beta chain). Its target is not known. The record originates from a study of T cell responses to AZD1222 COVID-19 vaccine. Study findings and constraints: Dominant at 160-218 and 743-854, vaccine-associated CD4 TCRs also spanned spike.

TCRdb's table, derived via immunoSEQ multiplex PCR, lists solely in-frame clones and lacks some. The data contain around 150,000 clones, 94% of them singletons. The specimen comprised peripheral blood, sampled on day 0 of AZD1222 vaccination. This TCR was sampled from an adult in good health.

The CDR3 spells CASSYPNSYEQYV. The CDR3 coding sequence is TGTGCCAGCAGTTATCCGAATTCCTACGAGCAGTACGTC. The chain has TRBV28 and TRBJ2-7; D call uncertain. Deletions cut 4 bases from V and 1 base from J, with 8 bases between. The CDR3 totals 13 residues. From germline, CDR1 is MDHEN and CDR2 SYDVKM.